The 7 T cell receptor beta chains in this list originate from one sample, sequenced in a study of identical twins. TCRdb reprocessed the 5' RACE reads with MiXCR, giving one entry per CDR3 protein. Of hundreds of thousands of distinct CDR3 sequences detected, roughly 6% appear once; the ten largest clones hold 1.5% to 2%. Sequences were obtained from naive T cells sorted from blood. The receptors were sampled from a man between 18 and 29 years old in good health.

This rearrangement joins TRBV19 to TRBJ2-1; 8 bases agree with TRBD2. V lost 8 bases to trimming and J lost 2 bases; unmatched junction nucleotides: 8. The CDR3 has 15 residues. Germline loops: CDR1 LNHDA, CDR2 SQIVND (reference sequence). The CDR3 DNA is TGTGCCAGTGGAACCGGGACTAGGGCCTACAATGAGCAGTTCTTC. This sequence encodes CASGTGTRAYNEQFF.

The V and J genes are TRBV5-1 and TRBJ2-3; D gene uncertain. Germline CDR1 and CDR2: SGHRS and YFSETQ. The CDR3 loop spans 15 amino acids. V was cut by 3 bases and J by 6 bases, with 17 bases left in between. DNA of the CDR3: TGCGCCAGCAGCTACGGGCCCAAAAGTGAGGATACGCAGTATTTT. This encodes CASSYGPKSEDTQYF.

The chain employs TRBV5-6 and TRBJ2-5, with D perhaps matching TRBD2 (5 bases). The V gene lost 4 bases and the J gene lost 4 bases, with 20 bases spanning the gap. The CDR3 runs 16 residues. Germline V gene sequence: CDR1 SGHDT, CDR2 YYEEEE. CDR3 sequence (DNA): TGTGCCAGCAGCCCTTTGGTCCTCCCCCGGGGAGAGACCCAGTACTTC. This sequence encodes CASSPLVLPRGETQYF.

The chain links TRBV7-6 to TRBJ2-1, with TRBD2 as a possible D gene (6 bases). With 5 bases removed from V and 2 bases from J, the gap between germline ends came to 16 bases. This CDR3 comprises 16 residues. Germline assignment: CDR1 SGHVS and CDR2 FNYEAQ. The CDR3: CASSPEGTSTYNEQFF. CDR3 DNA sequence: TGTGCCAGCAGCCCCGAGGGGACTTCTACCTACAATGAGCAGTTCTTC.

This clonotype has a handful of counts. The chain is built from TRBV11-2 and TRBJ2-1; 15 positions agree with TRBD2. CDR3 length equals 17 residues. Trimming took 5 bases from V and 4 from J; bases not matched to a gene: 6. Per germline, CDR1 SGHAT and CDR2 FQNNGV. CDR3 DNA: TGTGCCAGCAGCCTGGGACTAGCGGGAGGTAAATACAATGAGCAGTTCTTC. This sequence encodes CASSLGLAGGKYNEQFF. The full variable domain, its missing parts supplied by reference TRBV11-2 and TRBJ2-1, is EAGVAQSPRYKIIEKRQSVAFWCNPISGHATLYWYQQILGQGPKLLIQFQNNGVVDDSQLPKDRFSAERLKGVDSTLKIQPAKLEDSAVYLCASSLGLAGGKYNEQFFGPGTRLTVL.

The chain is built from TRBV5-1 and TRBJ2-1; D is unclear. CDR3 length equals 15 residues. CDR1 is SGHRS and CDR2 is YFSETQ in the germline V gene. The V and J ends lost 6 bases and 6 bases respectively, with 19 bases between them. In nucleotides, the CDR3 is TGCGCCAGCATAGGAGCAGTTCGTGGATCCAATGAGCAGTTCTTC. Its protein product is CASIGAVRGSNEQFF.

This clonotype turned up a few times. The rearrangement links TRBV12-3 or TRBV12-4 to TRBJ2-4; tentative D call: TRBD2 (5 bases). The CDR3 has 15 amino acids. V lost 4 bases, J lost 4 bases, and 14 bases lay in between. The CDR3: CASSYREPPKNIQYF. CDR3 coding DNA: TGTGCCAGCAGTTACCGGGAACCGCCTAAAAACATTCAGTACTTC.